A single sample is the source of the 9 T cell receptor beta chains below, sequenced in a study of T-cell reconstitution after alpha-beta-depleted transplantation in children. Unique molecular identifiers were used in preparing the TCRbeta library. TCRdb itself ran the PCR reads through MiXCR, one entry per CDR3 protein. The table has about 490,000 distinct CDR3 sequences, 10% seen once. Sequenced here: PBMCs, sampled before TCRalphabeta/CD19-depleted stem cell transplant. These receptors came from a child aged 2 to 15 with inherited bone marrow failure, due to receive a stem cell transplant.

This clonotype has at least ten counts. The CDR3 is CATSDLLGGGETQYF. CDR3 in DNA: TGTGCCACCAGTGATTTGCTCGGAGGGGGAGAGACCCAGTACTTC. The rearrangement links TRBV24-1 to TRBJ2-5; D might be TRBD1 or TRBD2, each matching 6 bases. The V gene's germline CDR1 is KGHDR and CDR2 SFDVKD. The CDR3 covers 15 residues. V lost 0 bases and J 4 bases, leaving 11 bases between the germline ends.

This clonotype was counted many times. The chain uses TRBV3-1 and TRBJ2-7; no definite D call. CDR1 and CDR2 from the germline V gene are LGHDT and YNNKEL (reference sequence). The ends were cut back, 0 bases at V and 0 bases at J, with 6 bases in the middle. The CDR3 is made up of 14 amino acids. The CDR3 reads CASSQEGLSYEQYF. Here the CDR3 DNA reads TGTGCCAGCAGCCAAGAGGGCCTCTCCTACGAGCAGTACTTC.

This clonotype has a count of ten or more. The J gene is TRBJ2-7, the V gene TRBV7-9; D not certain. Per the germline V gene, CDR1 is SEHNR and CDR2 is FQNEAQ (reference sequence). CDR3 length equals 13 residues. Between the trimmed V and J ends, which lost 3 bases and 0 bases, there was a span of 6 bases. This CDR3 reads CASSFSSSYEQYF. CDR3 in DNA: TGTGCCAGCAGCTTCTCAAGCTCCTACGAGCAGTACTTC. The full variable domain, completed using reference TRBV7-9 and TRBJ2-7, is DTGVSQNPRHKITKRGQNVTFRCDPISEHNRLYWYRQTLGQGPEFLTYFQNEAQLEKSRLLSDRFSAERPKGSFSTLEIQRTEQGDSAMYLCASSFSSSYEQYFGPGTRLTVT.

The sample holds many counts of this clonotype. The chain recombines TRBV9 with TRBJ2-1, with 10 positions matching TRBD2. Germline V CDR1 and CDR2: SGDLS, YYNGEE. V was clipped by 3 bases and J by 8 bases; unmatched bases: 5. This CDR3 has 14 amino acids. In DNA form, the CDR3 reads TGTGCCAGCAGCGAGCGGGGGGGCGACGATGAGCAGTTCTTC. Amino acids: CASSERGGDDEQFF.

This clonotype was counted many times. This chain links TRBV28 with TRBJ2-7; D gene ambiguous. The germline V gene encodes CDR1 MDHEN and CDR2 SYDVKM. The CDR3 is 14 residues long. Trimming removed 3 bases from V and 3 bases from J, with 12 bases in between. The CDR3 loop is CASSLGDRFYEQYF. The CDR3 nucleotides are TGTGCCAGCAGTTTGGGTGACCGGTTCTACGAGCAGTACTTC. Full variable domain (rest looked up from reference TRBV28 and TRBJ2-7): DVKVTQSSRYLVKRTGEKVFLECVQDMDHENMFWYRQDPGLGLRLIYFSYDVKMKEKGDIPEGYSVSREKKERFSLILESASTNQTSMYLCASSLGDRFYEQYFGPGTRLTVT.

In this sample, this clonotype turned up many times. The chain combines TRBV27 with TRBJ2-2; D is unclear. V was cut by 3 bases and J by 2 bases, with 7 bases left in between. CDR1 MNHEY and CDR2 SMNVEV come from the germline V gene (reference sequence). The CDR3 loop spans 14 amino acids. CDR3 loop: CASSFGSNTGELFF. As DNA, the CDR3 is TGTGCCAGCAGTTTCGGCAGCAACACCGGGGAGCTGTTTTTT.

The chain couples TRBV27 to TRBJ2-4; TRBD1 is a possible D gene (5 bases). The V end lost 7 bases, the J end lost 1 base, and 26 bases lay between the germline ends. Germline V gene lookup returns CDR1 MNHEY and CDR2 SMNVEV (reference sequence). CDR3 length: 19 residues. This chain's CDR3 is CASTPLGAAGALAKNIQYF. The DNA for the CDR3 is TGTGCCAGCACCCCCTTAGGTGCTGCTGGGGCTTTGGCCAAAAACATTCAGTACTTC.

The chain employs TRBV29-1 and TRBJ2-7; D uncertain. CDR1 and CDR2 (germline): SQVTM, ANQGSEA. The CDR3 runs to 12 residues. Deletions cut 6 bases from V and 0 bases from J, with 9 bases between. The CDR3 spells CSVLLISYEQYF. The CDR3 DNA reads TGCAGCGTCCTACTGATCTCCTACGAGCAGTACTTC.

This clonotype appeared many times. The rearrangement joins TRBV9 to TRBJ2-2; no reliable D call. Trimming left V 0 bases short and J 5 bases short, with 8 bases between. This CDR3 has 14 amino acids. Germline CDR1 is SGDLS and CDR2 is YYNGEE. CDR3: CASSVASKTGELFF. For the CDR3, the DNA is TGTGCCAGCAGCGTAGCGAGCAAAACCGGGGAGCTGTTTTTT.